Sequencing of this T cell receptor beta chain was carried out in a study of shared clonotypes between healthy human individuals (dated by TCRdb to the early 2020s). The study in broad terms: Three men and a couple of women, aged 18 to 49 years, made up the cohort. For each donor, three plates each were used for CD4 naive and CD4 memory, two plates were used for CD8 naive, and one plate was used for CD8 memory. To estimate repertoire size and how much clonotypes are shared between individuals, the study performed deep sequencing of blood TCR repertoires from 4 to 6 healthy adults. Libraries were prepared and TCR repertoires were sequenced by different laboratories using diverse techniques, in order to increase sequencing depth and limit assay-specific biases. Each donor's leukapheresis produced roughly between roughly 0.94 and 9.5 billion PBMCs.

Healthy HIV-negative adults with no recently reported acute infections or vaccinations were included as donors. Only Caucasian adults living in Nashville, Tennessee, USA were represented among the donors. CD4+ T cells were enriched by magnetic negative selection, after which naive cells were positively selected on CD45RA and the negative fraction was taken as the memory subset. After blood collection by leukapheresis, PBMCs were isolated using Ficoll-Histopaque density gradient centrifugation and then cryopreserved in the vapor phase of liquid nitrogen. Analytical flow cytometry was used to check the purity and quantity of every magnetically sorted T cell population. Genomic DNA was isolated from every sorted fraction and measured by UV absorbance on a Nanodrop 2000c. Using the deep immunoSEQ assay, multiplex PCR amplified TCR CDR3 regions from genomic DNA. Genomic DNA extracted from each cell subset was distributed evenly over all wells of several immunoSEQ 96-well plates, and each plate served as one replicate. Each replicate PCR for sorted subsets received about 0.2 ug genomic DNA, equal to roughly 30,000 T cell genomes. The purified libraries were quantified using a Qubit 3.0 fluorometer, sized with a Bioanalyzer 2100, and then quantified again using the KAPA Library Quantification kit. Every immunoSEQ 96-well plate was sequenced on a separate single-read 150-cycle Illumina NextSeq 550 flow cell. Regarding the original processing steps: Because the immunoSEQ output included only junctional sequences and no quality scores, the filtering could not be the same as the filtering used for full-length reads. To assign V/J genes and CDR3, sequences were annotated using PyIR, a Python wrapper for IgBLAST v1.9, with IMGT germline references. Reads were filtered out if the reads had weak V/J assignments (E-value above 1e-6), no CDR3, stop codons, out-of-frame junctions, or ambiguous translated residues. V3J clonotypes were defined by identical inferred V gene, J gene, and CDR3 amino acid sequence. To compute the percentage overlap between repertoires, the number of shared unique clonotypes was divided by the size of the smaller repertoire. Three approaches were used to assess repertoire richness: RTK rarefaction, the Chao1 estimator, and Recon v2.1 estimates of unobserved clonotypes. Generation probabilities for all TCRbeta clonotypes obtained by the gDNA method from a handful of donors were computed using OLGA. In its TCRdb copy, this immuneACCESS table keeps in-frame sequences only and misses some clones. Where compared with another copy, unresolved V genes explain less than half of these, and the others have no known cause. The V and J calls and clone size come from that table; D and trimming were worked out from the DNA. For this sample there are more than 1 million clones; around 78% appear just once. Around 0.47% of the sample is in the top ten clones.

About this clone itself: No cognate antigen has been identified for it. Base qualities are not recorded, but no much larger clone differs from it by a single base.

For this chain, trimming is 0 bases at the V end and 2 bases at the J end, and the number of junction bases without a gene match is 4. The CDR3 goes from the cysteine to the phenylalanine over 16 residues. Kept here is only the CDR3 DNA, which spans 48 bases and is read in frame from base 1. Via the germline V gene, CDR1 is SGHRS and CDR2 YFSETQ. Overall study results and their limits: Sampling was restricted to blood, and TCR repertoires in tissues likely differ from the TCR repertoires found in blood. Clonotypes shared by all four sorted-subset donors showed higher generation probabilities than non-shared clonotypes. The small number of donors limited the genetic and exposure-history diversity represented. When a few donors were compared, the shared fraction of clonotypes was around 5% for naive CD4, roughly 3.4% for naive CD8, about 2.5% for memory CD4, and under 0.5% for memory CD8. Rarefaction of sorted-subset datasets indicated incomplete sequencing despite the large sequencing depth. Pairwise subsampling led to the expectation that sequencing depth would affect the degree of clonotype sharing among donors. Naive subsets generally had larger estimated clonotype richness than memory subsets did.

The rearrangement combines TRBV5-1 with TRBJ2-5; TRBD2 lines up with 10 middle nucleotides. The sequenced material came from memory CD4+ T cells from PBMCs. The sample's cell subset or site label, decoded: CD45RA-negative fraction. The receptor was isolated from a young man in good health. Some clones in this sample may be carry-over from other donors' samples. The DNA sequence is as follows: TGCGCCAGCAGCTTGGCCTCAGCGGGGGGGCAAGAGACCCAGTACTTC. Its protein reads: CASSLASAGGQETQYF.